Listed below are T cell receptor beta chains from one sample, sequenced in a study of CD8 T cells in ankylosing spondylitis. TCRdb recomputed calls from the 5' RACE reads with MiXCR, one row per CDR3 protein. Counted here are roughly 35,000 distinct CDR3 sequences, 16% occurring once; the ten biggest clones make up about 45%. The sample consisted of blood. The origin of the receptors is a male donor with ankylosing spondylitis or in good health (not recorded which). The CDR3 runs from the conserved cysteine through the conserved F or W. A D gene is named only where the DNA matches it firmly. Clone size is given for some rows only: seen once, a few or many times, or a class if the clone is expanded.

NA	TRBV7-2	TRBJ2-3	many	CASRRGYPTDTQYF	TGTGCCAGCCGCCGGGGGTACCCCACAGATACGCAGTATTTT
TRBD2	TRBV4-1	TRBJ2-2	NA	CASSHGPGTSGRKIGELFF	TGCGCCAGCAGCCATGGACCCGGGACTAGCGGGAGAAAGATCGGGGAGCTGTTTTTT
NA	TRBV7-2	TRBJ2-1	few	CASSLGVSHGEQFF	TGTGCCAGCAGCTTAGGGGTGTCCCACGGTGAGCAGTTCTTC
NA	TRBV28	TRBJ2-2	few	CASSPHWSARPGELFF	TGTGCCAGCAGCCCTCACTGGAGTGCTAGGCCCGGGGAGCTGTTTTTT
NA	TRBV20-1	TRBJ2-3	NA	CSARVAASTDTQYF	TGCAGTGCTAGAGTAGCGGCTAGCACAGATACGCAGTATTTT
NA	TRBV12-3/TRBV12-4	TRBJ2-1	once	CASSLGIEQFF	TGTGCCAGCAGTTTAGGTATTGAGCAGTTCTTC
NA	TRBV6-2/TRBV6-3	TRBJ2-4	few	CASKTTGLAKNIQYF	TGTGCCAGCAAGACGACAGGATTAGCCAAAAACATTCAGTACTTC
TRBD1	TRBV14	TRBJ1-6	NA	CASSATGGRSPLHF	TGTGCCAGCAGCGCGACAGGGGGCCGATCACCCCTCCACTTT
TRBD1	TRBV29-1	TRBJ2-4	many	CSVVLGQILAKNIQYF	TGCAGCGTTGTTTTGGGACAGATCCTGGCCAAAAACATTCAGTACTTC
NA	TRBV2	TRBJ2-3	NA	CASSETHASAHTDTQYF	TGTGCCAGCAGTGAAACTCACGCTAGCGCCCACACAGATACGCAGTATTTT
NA	TRBV5-1	TRBJ2-1	few	CASSPGNNEQFF	TGCGCCAGCAGCCCGGGAAACAATGAGCAGTTCTTC
NA	TRBV28	TRBJ1-1	NA	CASSFSGMEAFF	TGTGCCAGCAGTTTCTCAGGGATGGAAGCTTTCTTT
TRBD2	TRBV20-1	TRBJ2-3	few	CSARLIGLARNTQYF	TGCAGTGCTAGACTCATCGGACTAGCTAGAAATACGCAGTATTTT